These T cell receptor beta chains were read from a single sample in a study of OX40 agonist ivuxolimab in advanced cancers. The protocol was immunoSEQ multiplex PCR, while the TCRdb copy is restricted to in-frame clones and leaves out a portion. The profile shows 55,000 to 90,000 clones, about four fifths of them singletons. Sample: CD4+ or CD8+ T cells sorted from blood, taken in a trial of the OX40 agonist ivuxolimab. These receptor sequences come from an adult with an advanced solid tumor such as melanoma, head and neck, liver or kidney cancer. CDR3s include the opening cysteine and the closing phenylalanine or tryptophan. Fields, in order: clone size, J gene, V gene, D gene, CDR3 DNA, CDR3 protein. D genes are given only for firm matches. A clone size is listed for some rows: how often the clone was seen (once, few, many), or a class if it is expanded.

NA,TRBJ2-1,TRBV10-3,TRBD1,TGTGCCATCAGTGACCCCCGGGACAGGGGATTCAATGAGCAGTTCTTC,CAISDPRDRGFNEQFF
few,TRBJ2-7,TRBV5-1,NA,TGCGCCAGCAGCTTGTTTCCGCAGGGGACCCTCTCCTACGAGCAGTACTTC,CASSLFPQGTLSYEQYF
once,TRBJ2-4,TRBV25-1,NA,TGTGCCAGCAGTGAATCCGGCCCGGGCAAAAACATTCAGTACTTC,CASSESGPGKNIQYF
NA,TRBJ2-3,TRBV19,TRBD2,TGTGCCAGTAACCGAGCGGGAGGCACAGATACGCAGTATTTT,CASNRAGGTDTQYF
once,TRBJ2-3,TRBV29-1,TRBD2,TGCAGCGTTTTGGCGGGGGGGCGCACAGATACGCAGTATTTT,CSVLAGGRTDTQYF
once,TRBJ2-6,TRBV7-8,TRBD1,TGTGCCAGCAGCTCGCCGGGACAGGGGATCTCTGGGGCCAACGTCCTGACTTTC,CASSSPGQGISGANVLTF
NA,TRBJ2-7,TRBV19,NA,TGTGCCAGTAGTATAGGTTTTGGGGTAAACCCCTACGAGCAGTACTTC,CASSIGFGVNPYEQYF
NA,TRBJ2-2,TRBV9,TRBD1,TGTGCCAGCAGCGTAGCTTTGGGACAGGGGACCGGGGAGCTGTTTTTT,CASSVALGQGTGELFF
NA,TRBJ1-5,TRBV19,NA,TGTGCCAGTAGTATAGTAGGGGGGGATAATCAGCCCCAGCATTTT,CASSIVGGDNQPQHF
NA,TRBJ2-7,TRBV19,TRBD1,TGTGCCAGTAGGCAAACCGGGACAGGGTTTGGCGAGCAGTACTTC,CASRQTGTGFGEQYF
NA,TRBJ2-2,TRBV9,NA,TGTGCCAGCAGCGTTGAGGCCGCCACCGGGGAGCTGTTTTTT,CASSVEAATGELFF
few,TRBJ2-7,TRBV28,NA,TGTGCCAGCAGTTTCAAAAGCTACGAGCAGTACTTC,CASSFKSYEQYF
NA,TRBJ2-2,TRBV2,NA,TGTGCCAGCAGCCCCCGGGACGGCCCCGGGGAGCTGTTTTTT,CASSPRDGPGELFF
NA,TRBJ2-7,TRBV9,NA,TGTGCCAGCAGCGTAGCGGTAGGGATCTCCTACGAGCAGTACTTC,CASSVAVGISYEQYF
NA,TRBJ1-2,TRBV6-5,NA,TGTGCCAGCAGTTACTCGGGGGGGCAACGAGGCTACACCTTC,CASSYSGGQRGYTF
NA,TRBJ2-3,TRBV6-1,TRBD2,TGTGCCAGCAGTGAAAGATCCGAGGCTAGCGGAGCAGATACGCAGTATTTT,CASSERSEASGADTQYF
NA,TRBJ2-3,TRBV29-1,NA,TGCAGCGAACGAGGGATGGGGGGACGCACAGATACGCAGTATTTT,CSERGMGGRTDTQYF
NA,TRBJ2-7,TRBV5-1,NA,TGCGCCAGCAGCTTGGGGGGAAACTACGAGCAGTACTTC,CASSLGGNYEQYF
NA,TRBJ2-3,TRBV4-2,TRBD2,TGTGCCAGCAGCCCCCGGACTAGCGGGGGGAAGGGGACAGATACGCAGTATTTT,CASSPRTSGGKGTDTQYF
NA,TRBJ2-7,TRBV7-6,TRBD1,TGTGCCAGCAGCTTAAACCCCCCGGGACAGGGGTCCGAGCAGTACTTC,CASSLNPPGQGSEQYF
few,TRBJ2-1,TRBV25-1,TRBD2,TGTGCCACCAGACCCCCTAGCGGGGGCGTTGAGCAGTTCTTC,CATRPPSGGVEQFF
NA,TRBJ2-1,TRBV6-6,NA,TGTGCCAGCTCTGGGGGGGCGGATGAGCAGTTCTTC,CASSGGADEQFF
NA,TRBJ1-1,TRBV18,TRBD1,TGTGCCAGCTCAGTAGGGAGGACAGGGGGGCCGAGGGGCACTGAAGCTTTCTTT,CASSVGRTGGPRGTEAFF
NA,TRBJ1-6,TRBV5-1,NA,TGCGCCAGCAGCTTGGCCGGTTCAGGCACTTATTCACCCCTCCACTTT,CASSLAGSGTYSPLHF
NA,TRBJ1-4,TRBV6-1,TRBD1,TGTGCCAGCTTGACACCGGGACAGGGGGATGAAAAACTGTTTTTT,CASLTPGQGDEKLFF
NA,TRBJ1-2,TRBV4-1,TRBD1,TGCGCCAGCAGAAACACGGGGACAGCGACCCTCTATGGCTACACCTTC,CASRNTGTATLYGYTF
NA,TRBJ1-1,TRBV7-9,NA,TGTGCCAGCACCCTAACAGGGTTGAACACTGAAGCTTTCTTT,CASTLTGLNTEAFF
NA,TRBJ2-7,TRBV18,NA,TGTGCCAGCTCACCAAGTGGGCAGCTCTCCTACGAGCAGTACTTC,CASSPSGQLSYEQYF
NA,TRBJ2-2,TRBV6-1,NA,TGTGCCAGCAGGGCGGCGGGGTACCCAACCGGGGAGCTGTTTTTT,CASRAAGYPTGELFF
NA,TRBJ1-1,TRBV7-2,TRBD1,TGTGCCAGCAGCTTGGACAGGGTGGCCACTGAAGCTTTCTTT,CASSLDRVATEAFF
NA,TRBJ2-1,TRBV2,TRBD2,TGTGCCAGCAGGGAGGAGGGACTAAGAGTGGATGAGCAGTTCTTC,CASREEGLRVDEQFF
NA,TRBJ2-7,TRBV2,NA,TGTGCCAGCAGCGCAAGACCGGAGGAGCAGTACTTC,CASSARPEEQYF
few,TRBJ2-5,TRBV5-4,TRBD2,TGTGCCAGCAGCCCCCAGCGGGGGGGCGCGGAGACCCAGTACTTC,CASSPQRGGAETQYF
NA,TRBJ1-2,TRBV6-1,NA,TGTGCCAGCAGTCTTGGGGGCTACACCTTC,CASSLGGYTF
NA,TRBJ2-3,TRBV9,NA,TGTGCCAGCAGCGGTCGACAGAGCTCTAGCACAGATACGCAGTATTTT,CASSGRQSSSTDTQYF
NA,TRBJ2-2,TRBV25-1,TRBD1,TGTGCCAGCAGTGAATTGACCAGGGGGAAGGTAGGGGAGCTGTTTTTT,CASSELTRGKVGELFF
NA,TRBJ1-1,TRBV14,NA,TGTGCCAGCAGCCAAGTATCAGGGGCAATAACTGAAGCTTTCTTT,CASSQVSGAITEAFF
NA,TRBJ2-5,TRBV18,NA,TGTGCCAGCTCAAGGGCAGCCCAAGAGACCCAGTACTTC,CASSRAAQETQYF
NA,TRBJ1-4,TRBV19,NA,TGTGCCAGTAGTCTTGGATTACAGGGCGGGAATGAAAAACTGTTTTTT,CASSLGLQGGNEKLFF
NA,TRBJ2-3,TRBV5-6,TRBD2,TGTGCCAGCAGCTTTCTCGGACTAGCGGGGGGGGTTGGCACAGATACGCAGTATTTT,CASSFLGLAGGVGTDTQYF
NA,TRBJ2-3,TRBV30,NA,TGTGCCTGGGTTTCCGGCGGAGATACGCAGTATTTT,CAWVSGGDTQYF
once,TRBJ1-4,TRBV18,NA,TGTGCCAGCTCACCGACGGATGAAAAACTGTTTTTT,CASSPTDEKLFF
NA,TRBJ2-3,TRBV19,NA,TGTGCCAGTAGTATAGGGGGCGCCGGGTATGATACGCAGTATTTT,CASSIGGAGYDTQYF
NA,TRBJ1-1,TRBV29-1,NA,TGCAGCGTTGTAGTGGGGGGGGCGAACACTGAAGCTTTCTTT,CSVVVGGANTEAFF
NA,TRBJ2-5,TRBV15,NA,TGTGCCACCAGCCGAAACCAAGAGACCCAGTACTTC,CATSRNQETQYF
NA,TRBJ1-2,TRBV7-2,NA,TGTGCCAGCAGCCGCCGGGGGGGCTATGGCTACACCTTC,CASSRRGGYGYTF
NA,TRBJ1-6,TRBV2,NA,TGTGCCAGCCGGACGGAGGGCTATAATTCACCCCTCCACTTT,CASRTEGYNSPLHF
NA,TRBJ1-5,TRBV7-8,NA,TGTGCCAGCAGCAACCGGGCACAGGGCAATCAGCCCCAGCATTTT,CASSNRAQGNQPQHF
NA,TRBJ2-3,TRBV19,TRBD2,TGTGCCAGTAGTATAGGTCCTAGCGGGGGGAGGACAGATACGCAGTATTTT,CASSIGPSGGRTDTQYF
NA,TRBJ1-2,TRBV10-1,NA,TGCGCCAGCAGTGAGTCGAGGACTGGCTACACCTTC,CASSESRTGYTF
NA,TRBJ1-1,TRBV6-6,TRBD1,TGTGCCAGCAGAAGGGACAGTGGGGGTCCTCCTTTCTTT,CASRRDSGGPPFF
NA,TRBJ1-2,TRBV29-1,NA,TGCAGCGTTCAAGGGAGCAACTATGGCTACACCTTC,CSVQGSNYGYTF
once,TRBJ2-7,TRBV7-6,NA,TGTGCCAGCAGCTTGGAGGGGCCGAGGGAGCAGTACTTC,CASSLEGPREQYF
NA,TRBJ1-3,TRBV5-1,NA,TGCGCCAGCAGCTTGTCGGGGTCTGGAAACACCATATATTTT,CASSLSGSGNTIYF
NA,TRBJ1-1,TRBV14,NA,TGTGCCAGCACGGGTGGAGGGGGAACTGAAGCTTTCTTT,CASTGGGGTEAFF
few,TRBJ2-3,TRBV7-2,TRBD1,TGTGCCAGCAGCCCCAGACAGGGTGGTAGCACAGATACGCAGTATTTT,CASSPRQGGSTDTQYF